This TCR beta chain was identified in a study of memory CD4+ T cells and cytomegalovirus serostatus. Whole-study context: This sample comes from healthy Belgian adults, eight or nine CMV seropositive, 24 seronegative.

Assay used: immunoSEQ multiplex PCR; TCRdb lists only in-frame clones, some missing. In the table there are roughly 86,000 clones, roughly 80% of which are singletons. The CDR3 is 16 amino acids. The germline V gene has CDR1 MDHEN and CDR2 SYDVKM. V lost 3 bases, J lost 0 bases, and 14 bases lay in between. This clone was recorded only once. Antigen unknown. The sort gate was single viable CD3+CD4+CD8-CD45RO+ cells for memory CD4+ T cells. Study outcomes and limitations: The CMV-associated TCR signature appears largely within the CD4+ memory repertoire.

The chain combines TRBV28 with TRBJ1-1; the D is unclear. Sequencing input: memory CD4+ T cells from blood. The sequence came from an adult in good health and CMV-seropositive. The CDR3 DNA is TGTGCCAGCAGTTTTTCACAGCTACCAATGAACACTGAAGCTTTCTTT. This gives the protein CASSFSQLPMNTEAFF.